This T cell receptor (beta chain) is drawn from a study of T cell responses to AZD1222 COVID-19 vaccine. The repertoire was sequenced with immunoSEQ multiplex PCR; TCRdb's copy has only in-frame clones and lacks some. The repertoire holds around 140,000 clones, roughly 90% seen once, with roughly 6.5% in the top ten. The germline V gene encodes CDR1 LGHDT and CDR2 YNNKEL (reference sequence). This CDR3 region has 15 residues. The J segment lost 7 bases and the V segment lost 5 bases, leaving 10 bases of the junction unmatched. The starting material was peripheral blood, obtained on day 0 of AZD1222 vaccination. This rearrangement joins TRBV3-1 (or the pseudogene TRBV3-2) to TRBJ1-5; 8 bases agree with TRBD1. This TCR derives from an adult in good health. The CDR3 loop is CASSVGQGVAQPQHF. The CDR3 bases are TGTGCCAGCAGCGTAGGACAGGGTGTTGCCCAGCCCCAGCATTTT.